The present entry profiles one T cell receptor beta chain with its context. The entry originates in a study of blood T cell repertoires in COVID-19. As handled by the study authors: By means of reference gene primer amplification, nucleated cell counts were estimated. Method: immunoSEQ multiplex PCR; TCRdb's copy keeps in-frame clones and lacks some. The V and J calls and clone size were taken over from that table, and D and trimming were inferred from the DNA. In the table there are approximately 120,000 clones, around 83% of which are singletons. CDR1 and CDR2 (germline): PRHDT, FYEKMQ (reference sequence). After removal of 5 bases from V and 0 bases from J, the junction contained 10 bases not matched to a gene. The CDR3 totals 19 residues.

The sequencing input was peripheral blood. The chain carries TRBV13 and TRBJ2-3; 14 bases agree with TRBD2. This receptor was obtained from a man older than 75 with active or convalescent COVID-19. CDR3 in DNA: TGTGCCAGCAGCCTCGCCGGGACTAGCGGGAGTACTAGCACAGATACGCAGTATTTT. It specifies CASSLAGTSGSTSTDTQYF.